This is a list of T cell receptor beta chains from one sample in a study of CD8 T cells in Susac syndrome. One entry per CDR3 protein results from TCRdb running MiXCR on the immunoSEQ multiplex PCR reads. The data contain around 130,000 distinct CDR3 sequences, about 95% of them singletons. Specimen: CD8+ T cells from PBMCs. These receptors originate from a human donor with Susac syndrome. Each CDR3 is given with its conserved first and last residue. The D gene is left open where the match is weak.

v_gene: TRBV23-1
d_gene: -
CDR3aa: CASSQPDTGEKLFF

v_gene: TRBV29-1
d_gene: -
CDR3aa: CSVEDGSGGYTF

v_gene: TRBV2
d_gene: TRBD1
CDR3aa: CASKGQGAGDSPLHF

v_gene: TRBV4-1
d_gene: -
CDR3aa: CASSQTEAYGYTF

v_gene: TRBV7-9
d_gene: TRBD1
CDR3aa: CASSLYDRAKNGYTF

v_gene: TRBV20-1
d_gene: -
CDR3aa: CSARVWGENSYEQYF

v_gene: TRBV5-4
d_gene: -
CDR3aa: CASSSGDTIGTDTQYF

v_gene: TRBV6-5
d_gene: -
CDR3aa: CASRASWNSPLHF

v_gene: TRBV5-4
d_gene: -
CDR3aa: CASSLGTQPQHF

v_gene: TRBV6-6
d_gene: TRBD1
CDR3aa: CASSPQGATNEKLFF

v_gene: TRBV5-1
d_gene: -
CDR3aa: CASSSGPDEQYF

v_gene: TRBV7-6
d_gene: -
CDR3aa: CASSDSIYEQYF

v_gene: TRBV13
d_gene: -
CDR3aa: CASSPPPSGNTIYF

v_gene: TRBV19
d_gene: -
CDR3aa: CASSRGGNQPQHF

v_gene: TRBV30
d_gene: -
CDR3aa: CAWSRGDYGYTF

v_gene: TRBV20-1
d_gene: -
CDR3aa: CSAPESSYNEQFF

v_gene: TRBV12-5
d_gene: -
CDR3aa: CASGPYNSGAQYF

v_gene: TRBV3-1
d_gene: TRBD1
CDR3aa: CASSLRDSEGNEQFF

v_gene: TRBV27
d_gene: TRBD1
CDR3aa: CATADREIYTGELFF

v_gene: TRBV4-1
d_gene: -
CDR3aa: CASSPQGGGSYNEQFF

v_gene: TRBV4-3
d_gene: -
CDR3aa: CASSQESGGSGNEQFF

v_gene: TRBV19
d_gene: -
CDR3aa: CASISGNQPQHF

v_gene: TRBV7-2
d_gene: -
CDR3aa: CASSFTETQYF

v_gene: TRBV4-3
d_gene: TRBD2
CDR3aa: CASSLTSGEYNEQFF